This is a list of T cell receptor beta chains from one sample in a study of blood T cell repertoires in COVID-19. Only in-frame clones appear in the TCRdb table, and some are missing; sequencing was by immunoSEQ multiplex PCR. The sample holds tens of thousands of clones, over 75% seen once. Sequencing was performed on peripheral blood. The receptors here all came from a man between 65 and 80 years old with acute or convalescent COVID-19. CDR3s include the opening cysteine and the closing phenylalanine or tryptophan. D genes are given only for firm matches. Where a row states a size, it is once, few, many or the class of an expanded clone; other rows omit it.

15	TRBV23-1	-	-	TRBJ1-1	TGCGCCAGCAGTCTCATGGGGGCGCCAACCTCTGAAGCTTTCTTT	CASSLMGAPTSEAFF
15	TRBV7-9	-	-	TRBJ1-6	TGTGCCAGCAGATCCAAGGGGCAGGTTAATTCACCCCTCCACTTT	CASRSKGQVNSPLHF
14	TRBV29-1	-	-	TRBJ1-1	TGCAGCGGGCGAACTCAGGGTATTGCCACTGAAGCTTTCTTT	CSGRTQGIATEAFF
13	TRBV27	TRBD2	-	TRBJ2-1	TGTGCCAGCCGCGGGGGGGGCTACAATGAGCAGTTCTTC	CASRGGGYNEQFF
15	TRBV9	-	-	TRBJ2-3	TGTGCCAGCAGCGTAGCGTCGGTCAGCACAGATACGCAGTATTTT	CASSVASVSTDTQYF
14	TRBV9	-	-	TRBJ1-1	TGTGCCAGCAGCCTTAGGCAGGGCGACACTGAAGCTTTCTTT	CASSLRQGDTEAFF
12	TRBV6-5	-	-	TRBJ1-2	TGTGCCAGCCTGCACGGAGGCTATGGCTACACCTTC	CASLHGGYGYTF
14	TRBV7-9	-	-	TRBJ1-4	TGTGCCAGCAGCCCGGAGGGGAGGGGCGAAAAACTGTTTTTT	CASSPEGRGEKLFF
15	TRBV6-2/TRBV6-3	-	-	TRBJ1-5	TGTGCCAGCAGTTACCCTACAGGGTTTACCCAGCCCCAGCATTTT	CASSYPTGFTQPQHF
15	TRBV4-1	-	-	TRBJ2-1	TGCGCCAGCAGCCAAGCCGGAGCGTTCAGCAATGAGCAGTTCTTC	CASSQAGAFSNEQFF
16	TRBV9	-	-	TRBJ2-2	TGTGCCAGCAGCGTAGACCCAGGGTACGGCACCGGGGAGCTGTTTTTT	CASSVDPGYGTGELFF
18	TRBV7-2	TRBD2	-	TRBJ2-3	TGTGCCAGCAGCTTAGTGGGCGGGAGGGCCTTAGGGGCAGATACGCAGTATTTT	CASSLVGGRALGADTQYF
13	TRBV5-1	-	-	TRBJ2-1	TGCGCCAGCAGCCCGGGACTCGAAAATGAGCAGTTCTTC	CASSPGLENEQFF
13	TRBV27	-	-	TRBJ1-2	TGTGCCAGCAGTTATGGGCGCGAATATGGCTACACCTTC	CASSYGREYGYTF
14	TRBV5-4	TRBD1	-	TRBJ2-7	TGTGCCAGCAGCGCGGACAGGGGGAACTACGAGCAGTACTTC	CASSADRGNYEQYF
13	TRBV3-1/TRBV3-2	-	few	TRBJ2-1	TGTGCCAGCAGCCAAGGGGAGTACAATGAGCAGTTCTTC	CASSQGEYNEQFF
16	TRBV6-2/TRBV6-3	-	-	TRBJ2-7	TGTGCCAGCAGTCCCTGGGGGGATTGGAGCTCCTACGAGCAGTACTTC	CASSPWGDWSSYEQYF
15	TRBV7-9	TRBD1	-	TRBJ1-1	TGTGCCAGCAACACCGGACAGGGGCCGAGTTCTGAAGCTTTCTTT	CASNTGQGPSSEAFF
15	TRBV5-1	-	-	TRBJ1-6	TGCGCCAGCAGCTTGGACGGCCGGGTATTCTCACCCCTCCACTTT	CASSLDGRVFSPLHF
16	TRBV3-1/TRBV3-2	-	-	TRBJ1-3	TGTGCCAGCAGCCAAAGACGACAGAGCTCTGGAAACACCATATATTTT	CASSQRRQSSGNTIYF
17	TRBV3-1/TRBV3-2	TRBD2	-	TRBJ2-2	TGTGCCAGCAGCCAAGATCAAGGTAGCGGGAGCGGCGGGGAGCTGTTTTTT	CASSQDQGSGSGGELFF
18	TRBV11-2	TRBD2	-	TRBJ2-3	TGTGCCAGCAGCTTAGTAGGGGGAGCGGGGGGGAGCACAGATACGCAGTATTTT	CASSLVGGAGGSTDTQYF
16	TRBV19	-	-	TRBJ1-6	TGTGCCAGTAAAGAGGTCGGGGGGCGCGGGAATTCACCCCTCCACTTT	CASKEVGGRGNSPLHF
14	TRBV3-1/TRBV3-2	-	-	TRBJ2-1	TGTGCCAGCAGACGCGACACAGGGTATGCTGAGCAGTTCTTC	CASRRDTGYAEQFF
13	TRBV19	-	-	TRBJ1-6	TGTGCCAGTAGTCGTGACAGGAATTCACCCCTCCACTTT	CASSRDRNSPLHF
13	TRBV6-5	-	once	TRBJ2-1	TGTGCCAGCAGTTACTCGAGTGAAAATGAGCAGTTCTTC	CASSYSSENEQFF
15	TRBV5-1	TRBD1	-	TRBJ1-4	TGCGCCAGCAGCCTTACAGGGGGCGATAATGAAAAACTGTTTTTT	CASSLTGGDNEKLFF
12	TRBV2	-	-	TRBJ2-7	TGTGCCAGCAGTGAAAGCCATTACGAGCAGTACTTC	CASSESHYEQYF
15	TRBV11-1	TRBD2	-	TRBJ2-7	TGTGCCAGCAGCTTAGTCGGGGGGTCTCCGGGCGAGCAGTACTTC	CASSLVGGSPGEQYF
14	TRBV2	-	-	TRBJ1-1	TGTGCCAGCAGTTCCAAGGACAGAAACACTGAAGCTTTCTTT	CASSSKDRNTEAFF
15	TRBV19	TRBD1	-	TRBJ2-1	TGTGCCAGTAGTCCACGACAGGGTCTTGGGTATGAGCAGTTCTTC	CASSPRQGLGYEQFF
13	TRBV29-1	-	-	TRBJ1-2	TGCAGCTCCTCCCCTGGGGGCGGAAGGGGCTACACCTTC	CSSSPGGGRGYTF
17	TRBV5-1	-	once	TRBJ2-2	TGCGCCAGCAGCTTGGACAGGGAAAGTTTGAACACCGGGGAGCTGTTTTTT	CASSLDRESLNTGELFF
12	TRBV15	-	once	TRBJ2-7	TGTGCCACCAGCAGAGAACCCAACAAGCAGTACTTC	CATSREPNKQYF
19	TRBV6-2/TRBV6-3	TRBD1	-	TRBJ2-7	TGTGCCAGCAGTTCCAGGGGATTGAACAGGGGAAAAAGCTCCTACGAGCAGTACTTC	CASSSRGLNRGKSSYEQYF
16	TRBV6-6	TRBD2	-	TRBJ2-2	TGTGCCAGCAGTCGACTAGCGGGAGATACCCCCGGGGAGCTGTTTTTT	CASSRLAGDTPGELFF
17	TRBV24-1	TRBD1	-	TRBJ2-2	TGTGCCACCAGTGACCGTACAGGGGGCTTCGACACCGGGGAGCTGTTTTTT	CATSDRTGGFDTGELFF
16	TRBV3-1/TRBV3-2	TRBD1	few	TRBJ2-7	TGTGCCAGCAGCCAAGATAAAGGACAGGGATTCTACGAGCAGTACTTC	CASSQDKGQGFYEQYF
17	TRBV7-3	TRBD2	-	TRBJ2-3	TGTGCCAGCAGCCCCAAGGGACTAGCGGGGACCACAGATACGCAGTATTTT	CASSPKGLAGTTDTQYF
15	TRBV6-5	-	-	TRBJ1-5	TGTGCCAGCAACCGAGGAGTCGGGAGCAATCAGCCCCAGCATTTT	CASNRGVGSNQPQHF
17	TRBV11-2	TRBD2	-	TRBJ2-1	TGTGCCAGCAGCTTAGATCTAGGACTAGCGGGACACAATGAGCAGTTCTTC	CASSLDLGLAGHNEQFF